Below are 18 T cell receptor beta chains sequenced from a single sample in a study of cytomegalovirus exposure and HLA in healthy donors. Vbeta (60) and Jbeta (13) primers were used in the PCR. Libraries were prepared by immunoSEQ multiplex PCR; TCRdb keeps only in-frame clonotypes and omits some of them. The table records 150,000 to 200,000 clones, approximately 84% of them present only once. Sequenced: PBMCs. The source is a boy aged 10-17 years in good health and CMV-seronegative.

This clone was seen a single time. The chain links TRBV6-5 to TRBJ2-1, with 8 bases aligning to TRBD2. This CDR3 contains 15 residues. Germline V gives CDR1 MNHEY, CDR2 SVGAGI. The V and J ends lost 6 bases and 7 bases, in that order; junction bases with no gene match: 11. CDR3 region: CASSWMSGGTNEQFF. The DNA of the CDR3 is TGTGCCAGCAGCTGGATGAGCGGGGGCACTAATGAGCAGTTCTTC.

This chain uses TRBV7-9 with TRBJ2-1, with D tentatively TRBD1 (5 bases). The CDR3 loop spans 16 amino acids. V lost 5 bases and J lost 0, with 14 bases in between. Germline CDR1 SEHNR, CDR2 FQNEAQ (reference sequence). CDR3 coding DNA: TGTGCCAGCAGCCGCCAGGGTACAAGCTCCTACAATGAGCAGTTCTTC. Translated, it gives CASSRQGTSSYNEQFF.

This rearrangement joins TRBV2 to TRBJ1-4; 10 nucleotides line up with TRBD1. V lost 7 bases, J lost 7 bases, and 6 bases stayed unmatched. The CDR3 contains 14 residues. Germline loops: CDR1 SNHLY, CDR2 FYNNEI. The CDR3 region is CASMGTGVFEKLFF. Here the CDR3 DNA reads TGTGCCAGCATGGGGACAGGGGTTTTTGAAAAACTGTTTTTT.

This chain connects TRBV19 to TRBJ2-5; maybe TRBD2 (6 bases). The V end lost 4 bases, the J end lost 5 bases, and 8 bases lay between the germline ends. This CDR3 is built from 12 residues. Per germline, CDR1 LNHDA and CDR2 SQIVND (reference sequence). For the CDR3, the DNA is TGTGCCAGTAGTACCCGGGGGGAGACCCAGTACTTC. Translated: CASSTRGETQYF.

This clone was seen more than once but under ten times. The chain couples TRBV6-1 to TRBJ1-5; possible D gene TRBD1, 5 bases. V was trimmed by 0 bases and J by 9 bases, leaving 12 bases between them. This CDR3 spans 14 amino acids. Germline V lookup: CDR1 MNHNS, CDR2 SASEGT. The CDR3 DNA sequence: TGTGCCAGCAGTGAAGCAGGGGAGGCTAGGCCCCAGCATTTT. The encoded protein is CASSEAGEARPQHF.

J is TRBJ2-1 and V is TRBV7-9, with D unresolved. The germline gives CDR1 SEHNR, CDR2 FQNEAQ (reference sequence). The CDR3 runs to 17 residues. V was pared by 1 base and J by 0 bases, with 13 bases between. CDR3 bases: TGTGCCAGCAGCTTAGGACTGGCCTTCAGCTCCTACAATGAGCAGTTCTTC. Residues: CASSLGLAFSSYNEQFF.

The CDR3 region has the DNA TGTGCCAGCAGGATGACAGGCCACATGAACACTGAAGCTTTCTTT. It is translated as CASRMTGHMNTEAFF. This chain links TRBV28 with TRBJ1-1; possible D gene TRBD1, 6 bases. The CDR3 extends over 15 amino acids. V dropped 6 bases and J dropped 0 bases, with 14 bases sitting between them. Germline CDR1 reads MDHEN; CDR2 reads SYDVKM.

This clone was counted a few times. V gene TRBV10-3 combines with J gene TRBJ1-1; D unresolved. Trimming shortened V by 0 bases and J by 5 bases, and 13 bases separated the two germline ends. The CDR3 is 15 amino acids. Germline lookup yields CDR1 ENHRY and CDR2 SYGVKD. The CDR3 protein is CAISESAGRGTEAFF. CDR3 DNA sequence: TGTGCCATCAGTGAGTCGGCAGGAAGAGGGACTGAAGCTTTCTTT.

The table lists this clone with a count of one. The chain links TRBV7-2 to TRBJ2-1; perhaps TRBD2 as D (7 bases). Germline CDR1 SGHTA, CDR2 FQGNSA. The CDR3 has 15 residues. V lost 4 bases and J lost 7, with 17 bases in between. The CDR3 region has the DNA TGTGCCAGCAGCTCCGTGGGGGGGGGCCATAATGAGCAGTTCTTC. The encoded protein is CASSSVGGGHNEQFF.

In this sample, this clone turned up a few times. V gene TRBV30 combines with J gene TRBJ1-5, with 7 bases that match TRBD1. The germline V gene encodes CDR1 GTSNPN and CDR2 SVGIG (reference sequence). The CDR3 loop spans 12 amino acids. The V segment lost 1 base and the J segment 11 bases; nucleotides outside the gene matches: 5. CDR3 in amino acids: CAWSDRGESQHF. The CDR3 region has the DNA TGTGCCTGGAGTGACAGGGGTGAATCCCAGCATTTT. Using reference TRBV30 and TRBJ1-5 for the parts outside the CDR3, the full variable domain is SQTIHQWPATLVQPVGSPLSLECTVEGTSNPNLYWYRQAAGRGLQLLFYSVGIGQISSEVPQNLSASRPQDRQFILSSKKLLLSDSGFYLCAWSDRGESQHFGDGTRLSIL.

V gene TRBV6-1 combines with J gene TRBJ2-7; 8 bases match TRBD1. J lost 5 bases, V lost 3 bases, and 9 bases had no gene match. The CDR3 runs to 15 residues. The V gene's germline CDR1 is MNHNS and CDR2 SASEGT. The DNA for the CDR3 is TGTGCCAGCAGTGAGCTGCAGGGGGCTTTTGACGAGCAGTACTTC. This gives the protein CASSELQGAFDEQYF.

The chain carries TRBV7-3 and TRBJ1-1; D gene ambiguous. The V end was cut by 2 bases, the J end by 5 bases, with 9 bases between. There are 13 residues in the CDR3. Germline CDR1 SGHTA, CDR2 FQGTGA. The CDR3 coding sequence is TGTGCCAGCAGCTTAGGCCCGAGGACTGAAGCTTTCTTT. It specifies CASSLGPRTEAFF. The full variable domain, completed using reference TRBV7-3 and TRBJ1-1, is GAGVSQTPSNKVTEKGKYVELRCDPISGHTALYWYRQSLGQGPEFLIYFQGTGAADDSGLPNDRFFAVRPEGSVSTLKIQRTERGDSAVYLCASSLGPRTEAFFGQGTRLTVV.

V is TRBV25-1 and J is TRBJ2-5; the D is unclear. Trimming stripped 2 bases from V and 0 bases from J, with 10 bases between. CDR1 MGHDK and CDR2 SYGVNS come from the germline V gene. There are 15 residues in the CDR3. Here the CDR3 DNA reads TGTGCCAGCAGTGAAGGGCTGCCGTACCAAGAGACCCAGTACTTC. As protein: CASSEGLPYQETQYF.

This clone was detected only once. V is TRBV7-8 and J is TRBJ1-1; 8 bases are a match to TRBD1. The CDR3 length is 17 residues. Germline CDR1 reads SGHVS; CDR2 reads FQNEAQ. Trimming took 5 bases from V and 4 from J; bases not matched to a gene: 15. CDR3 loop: CASSPSTGGFGSTEAFF. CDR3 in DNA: TGTGCCAGCAGCCCGAGCACAGGGGGGTTCGGTAGCACTGAAGCTTTCTTT. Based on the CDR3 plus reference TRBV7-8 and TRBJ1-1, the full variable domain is GAGVSQSPRYKVAKRGQDVALRCDPISGHVSLFWYQQALGQGPEFLTYFQNEAQLDKSGLPSDRFFAERPEGSVSTLKIQRTQQEDSAVYLCASSPSTGGFGSTEAFFGQGTRLTVV.

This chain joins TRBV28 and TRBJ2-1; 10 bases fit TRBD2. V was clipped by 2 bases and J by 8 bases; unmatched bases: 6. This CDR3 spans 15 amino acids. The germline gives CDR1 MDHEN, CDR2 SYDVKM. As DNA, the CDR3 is TGTGCCAGCAGTTTAAAAGCGGGAGGGCTGGATGAGCAGTTCTTC. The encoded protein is CASSLKAGGLDEQFF.

The CDR3 reads CASSSNTIREQYF. The CDR3 DNA sequence: TGTGCCAGCAGCTCGAACACCATCCGCGAGCAGTACTTC. The V and J genes are TRBV7-9 and TRBJ2-7; no firm D call. This CDR3 is built from 13 residues. Germline-derived CDR1 and CDR2 are SEHNR and FQNEAQ (reference sequence). Trimming pared 4 bases from V and 6 bases from J, leaving 13 bases between.

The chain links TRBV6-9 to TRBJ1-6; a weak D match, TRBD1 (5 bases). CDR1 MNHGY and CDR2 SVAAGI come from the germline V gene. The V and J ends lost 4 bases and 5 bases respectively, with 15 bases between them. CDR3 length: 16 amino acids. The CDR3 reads CASSLRGDVDNSPLHF. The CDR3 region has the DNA TGTGCCAGCAGTTTGCGGGGGGACGTAGATAATTCACCCCTCCACTTT.

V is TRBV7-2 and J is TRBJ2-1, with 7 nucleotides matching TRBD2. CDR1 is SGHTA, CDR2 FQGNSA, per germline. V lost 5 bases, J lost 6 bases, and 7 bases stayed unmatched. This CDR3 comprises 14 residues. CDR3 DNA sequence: TGTGCCAGCAGCGGCTCGACTAGCCCCAATGAGCAGTTCTTC. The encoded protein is CASSGSTSPNEQFF. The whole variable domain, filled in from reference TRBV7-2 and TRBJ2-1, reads GAGVSQSPSNKVTEKGKDVELRCDPISGHTALYWYRQSLGQGLEFLIYFQGNSAPDKSGLPSDRFSAERTGGSVSTLTIQRTQQEDSAVYLCASSGSTSPNEQFFGPGTRLTVL.